This entry lists 12 T cell receptor beta chains sequenced from one sample in a study of read filtering for tumor transcriptome and immune sequencing. Molecular barcoded adaptors covering alpha/delta and beta/gamma chains were used on roughly 400 ng RNA. TCRdb reprocessed the reads via MiXCR and lists one record per CDR3 protein. The sample holds about 28,000 distinct CDR3 sequences, around 15% seen once. What was sequenced was a population of CD138-negative cells sorted from bone marrow. The receptor set was obtained from a donor older than 35 with multiple myeloma.

In this sample, this clonotype turned up many times. V gene TRBV6-1 combines with J gene TRBJ2-3, with TRBD2 matching 10 bases. CDR1 is MNHNS, CDR2 SASEGT, per germline. There are 16 residues in the CDR3. V was pared by 6 bases and J by 4 bases, with 10 bases of the junction left unmatched. In DNA, the CDR3 is TGTGCCAGCAGACGGGGGGCTAGCGGGAGTTCAGATACGCAGTATTTT. It is translated as CASRRGASGSSDTQYF.

This clonotype has at least ten counts. The V call is TRBV5-1, the J call TRBJ2-7; perhaps TRBD2 as D (6 bases). V was pared by 5 bases and J by 0 bases, with 18 bases between. There are 16 residues in the CDR3. The germline CDR1 and CDR2 sequences are SGHRS and YFSETQ. CDR3 coding DNA: TGCGCCAGCAGTCAGGGCGGGGCAGGGCCCTCCTACGAGCAGTACTTC. Protein product: CASSQGGAGPSYEQYF. Drawing the rest from reference TRBV5-1 and TRBJ2-7, the complete variable domain is KAGVTQTPRYLIKTRGQQVTLSCSPISGHRSVSWYQQTPGQGLQFLFEYFSETQRNKGNFPGRFSGRQFSNSRSEMNVSTLELGDSALYLCASSQGGAGPSYEQYFGPGTRLTVT.

Here the CDR3 reads CAWSTGTGSMEQFF. CDR3 bases: TGTGCCTGGAGTACCGGGACAGGGTCAATGGAGCAGTTCTTC. V gene TRBV30 combines with J gene TRBJ2-1; 9 nucleotides match TRBD1. This CDR3 is built from 14 residues. CDR1 GTSNPN and CDR2 SVGIG come from the germline V gene (reference sequence). The ends lost 2 bases at V and 10 bases at J; junction bases unmatched: 9.

Concerning this clonotype: A junction end diverges from the germline sequence, so it may reflect a read error. The chain combines TRBV14 with TRBJ2-2; D is possibly TRBD2 (5 bases). The CDR3 has 17 residues. The germline V gene has CDR1 SGHDN and CDR2 FVKESK. The CDR3 loop reads CASSQVWAGSVDGELLF. CDR3 coding DNA: TGTGCCAGCAGCCAAGTTTGGGCAGGTTCAGTAGACGGGGAGCTGCTTTTT.

Concerning this clonotype itself: One base away lies a much larger clone, so this may be a sequencing read error. V and J are TRBV5-1 and TRBJ2-5; D is uncertain. CDR1 and CDR2 (germline): SGHRS, YFSETQ. CDR3 size: 11 residues. CDR3 loop: CASSLVETRYF. The DNA for the CDR3 is TGCGCCAGCAGCTTGGTTGAGACCCGGTACTTC.

This clonotype showed up many times. CDR3 protein: CASSPDRLYGYTF. In nucleotides, the CDR3 is TGTGCCAGCAGCCCGGACAGGCTCTATGGCTACACCTTC. The chain couples TRBV7-8 to TRBJ1-2; 7 bases are shared with TRBD1. V was pared by 5 bases and J by 4 bases, with 4 bases of the junction left unmatched. The CDR3 totals 13 residues. Per the germline V gene, CDR1 is SGHVS and CDR2 is FQNEAQ.

This clonotype was counted a few times. The rearrangement joins TRBV5-1 to TRBJ2-3; D gene uncertain. V was pared by 4 bases and J by 0 bases, with 12 bases between. The CDR3 extends over 15 amino acids. CDR1 is SGHRS, CDR2 YFSETQ, per germline. CDR3 residues: CASSMDGLSTDTQYF. CDR3 nucleotide sequence: TGCGCCAGCAGCATGGACGGCCTTAGCACAGATACGCAGTATTTT.

This clonotype appeared many times. The genes are TRBV14 and TRBJ1-2; 7 bases align to TRBD1. Looked up from germline, CDR1 is SGHDN and CDR2 is FVKESK. This CDR3 contains 14 residues. The J segment lost 9 bases and the V segment lost 0 bases, leaving 7 bases of the junction unmatched. Here the CDR3 reads CASSQDRTGRSYTF. As DNA, the CDR3 is TGTGCCAGCAGCCAAGATAGGACAGGTCGGAGCTACACCTTC.

This clonotype occurred many times. J is TRBJ2-3 and V is TRBV5-1, with D perhaps TRBD2 (6 bases). V was trimmed by 6 bases and J by 2 bases, leaving 13 bases between them. Germline CDR1 is SGHRS and CDR2 is YFSETQ. This CDR3 comprises 14 residues. The CDR3 here is CASKLAADTDTQYF. The CDR3, as DNA: TGCGCCAGCAAACTAGCAGCAGACACAGATACGCAGTATTTT.

This clonotype was detected many times. The chain is built from TRBV27 and TRBJ2-1; no definite D call. CDR3 length: 11 residues. Germline CDR1 reads MNHEY; CDR2 reads SMNVEV (reference sequence). V was pared by 6 bases and J by 4 bases, with 4 bases between. The CDR3 DNA follows: TGTGCCAGCAGGGAATACAATGAGCAGTTCTTC. This translates into CASREYNEQFF.

Comment on this clonotype: A far larger clone is just one base off, so this is likely a read error. The V gene is TRBV7-2, the J gene TRBJ2-1; D gene uncertain. In germline, CDR1 is SGHTA, CDR2 FQGNSA. This CDR3 spans 12 amino acids. CDR3 nucleotide sequence: TGTGCCAGCAGCTTAAATGGCAATGAGCAGCTCTTC. Translated: CASSLNGNEQLF.

On this clonotype: A read error is likely, as this CDR3 ends without the conserved phenylalanine or tryptophan. The DNA is omitted, as the CDR3 cannot be located on it reliably, and the CDR3 follows TCRdb's listing. The gene calls are TRBV9 and TRBJ2-1; the table's D call TRBD2 went unverified against the DNA. The CDR3 is 17 residues long, counting both termini. Germline V gives CDR1 SGDLS, CDR2 YYNGEE. The CDR3 is CASSAGLAGGPYNEQLL.